This T cell receptor beta chain was captured by sequencing in a study of blood T cell repertoires in COVID-19. This CDR3 spans 15 amino acids. Germline CDR1 and CDR2: SGHNT and YYREEE (reference sequence). J lost 2 bases, V lost 0 bases, and 4 bases had no gene match. This clone was recorded only once. The table came from immunoSEQ multiplex PCR; TCRdb's copy has only in-frame clones and leaves some out. Of 150,000 to 200,000 clones in the sample, around 91% were seen once. Sequencing was performed on peripheral blood. This sequence originates from a man aged 50 or older with acute or convalescent COVID-19. V gene TRBV5-4 combines with J gene TRBJ1-2; 7 nucleotides line up with TRBD1. The CDR3 DNA reads as TGTGCCAGCAGCTTGGGAACAGGGGCGAACTATGGCTACACCTTC. This translates into CASSLGTGANYGYTF.